Ten or more counts support the clone carrying this T cell receptor beta chain. Its antigen is still unknown. Germline assignment: CDR1 SGHDT and CDR2 YYEEEE. J gave up 3 bases and V 3 bases, and 7 bases lay outside the gene matches. The CDR3 sequence is 15 residues long. This record comes from a study of early T cells in non-severe SARS-CoV-2 infection. Study background: From unsorted whole blood, bulk RNA was sequenced, and the chains remained unpaired. Overall study findings and caveats: Missing private and CD4 specificities, VDJdb matching favored anti-spike CD8 responses.

Unique molecular identifiers were added to individual cDNA molecules. Each CDR3 protein gets one entry after TCRdb re-called the 5' RACE reads with MiXCR. The sample yields about 20,000 distinct CDR3 sequences, about 4.5% seen once. Sequencing was carried out using whole blood. The sequence was collected from an adult who was a healthcare worker with PCR-confirmed SARS-CoV-2 infection or an uninfected control (not recorded which). V is TRBV5-6 and J is TRBJ2-7; the match to TRBD1 covers 9 bases. The CDR3 sequence is CASSSQGTGFYEQYF. The CDR3 nucleotides are TGTGCCAGCAGCTCTCAAGGGACAGGGTTCTACGAGCAGTACTTC.